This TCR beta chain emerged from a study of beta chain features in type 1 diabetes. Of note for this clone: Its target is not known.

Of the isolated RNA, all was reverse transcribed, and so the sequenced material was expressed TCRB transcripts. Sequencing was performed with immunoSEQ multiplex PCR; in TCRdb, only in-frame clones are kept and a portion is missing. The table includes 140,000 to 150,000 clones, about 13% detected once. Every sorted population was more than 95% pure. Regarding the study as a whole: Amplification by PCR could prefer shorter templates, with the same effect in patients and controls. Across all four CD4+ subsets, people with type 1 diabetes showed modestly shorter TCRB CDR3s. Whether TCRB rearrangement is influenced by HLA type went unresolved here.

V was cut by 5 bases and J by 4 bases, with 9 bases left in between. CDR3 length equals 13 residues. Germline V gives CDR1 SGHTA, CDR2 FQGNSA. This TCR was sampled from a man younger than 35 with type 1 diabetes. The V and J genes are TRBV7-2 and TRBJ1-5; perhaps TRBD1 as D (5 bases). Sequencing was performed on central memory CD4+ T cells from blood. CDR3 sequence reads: CASSNEGNQPQHF. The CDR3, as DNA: TGTGCCAGCAGCAACGAGGGGAATCAGCCCCAGCATTTT.